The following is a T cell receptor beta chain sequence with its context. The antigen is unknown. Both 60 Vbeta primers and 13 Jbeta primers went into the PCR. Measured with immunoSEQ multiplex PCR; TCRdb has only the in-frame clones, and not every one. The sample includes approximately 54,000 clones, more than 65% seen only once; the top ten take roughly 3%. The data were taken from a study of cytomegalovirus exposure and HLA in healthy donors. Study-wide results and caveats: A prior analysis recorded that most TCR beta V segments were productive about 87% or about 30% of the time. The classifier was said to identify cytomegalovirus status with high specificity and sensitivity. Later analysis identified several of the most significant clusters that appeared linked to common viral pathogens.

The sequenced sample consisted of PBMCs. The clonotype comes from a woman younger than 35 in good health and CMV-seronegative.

The CDR3 here is CASSVGASSYNEQFF. DNA for the CDR3: TGTGCCAGCAGCGTAGGGGCGTCTTCCTACAATGAGCAGTTCTTC. The rearrangement uses TRBV9 and TRBJ2-1, with no clear D. V was clipped by 0 bases and J by 1 base, with 8 bases between them. Germline V lookup: CDR1 SGDLS, CDR2 YYNGEE. The CDR3 is 15 amino acids.